This T cell receptor beta chain was recorded in a study of molecular identifiers for immune sequencing clone quantification. The CDR3 contains 14 residues. V was shortened by 1 base and J by 5 bases, with 14 bases between the two germline ends. Looked up from germline, CDR1 is DFQATT and CDR2 is SNEGSKA (reference sequence). MiXCR, run by TCRdb on the PCR reads, gives a single entry per CDR3 protein. This sample has 250,000 to 400,000 distinct CDR3 sequences; about 21% occur once, and the top ten carry 0.81%. Sequencing used naive CD8+ T cells from blood, with Jurkat cell RNA spiked in. Subset meaning: FACS-sorted CD8+CD4-CCR7+CD45RA+ naive T cells. The chain recombines TRBV20-1 with TRBJ1-1; the D gene is possibly TRBD1 (5 bases). The receptor comes from a human donor in good health. Some libraries in this study had Jurkat cell RNA spiked in. The CDR3: CSARVAGDGTEAFF. The CDR3 DNA is TGCAGTGCTAGAGTGGCGGGGGATGGAACTGAAGCTTTCTTT.